A single sample gave rise to the 5 T cell receptor beta chains below, sequenced in a study of blood T cell repertoires in COVID-19. Method: immunoSEQ multiplex PCR; TCRdb's copy keeps in-frame clones and lacks some. This sample yields 650,000 to 800,000 clones, of which about nine tenths are seen a single time; 0.2% to 0.3% belongs to the top ten. Specimen: peripheral blood. Receptors were obtained from a woman aged 18-29 years with acute or convalescent COVID-19.

The V call is TRBV24-1, the J call TRBJ2-5; 8 nucleotides line up with TRBD2. The CDR3 length is 17 residues. Losses at the gene ends were 4 bases for V and 5 bases for J; bases not matched to a gene: 14. Looked up from germline, CDR1 is KGHDR and CDR2 is SFDVKD. The CDR3 loop is CATSDLPGGARSETQYF. The CDR3, as DNA: TGTGCCACCAGTGACCTACCCGGGGGGGCGAGAAGTGAGACCCAGTACTTC.

The chain recombines TRBV4-3 with TRBJ1-5; D is undetermined. This CDR3 spans 16 amino acids. V was shortened by 1 base and J by 0 bases, with 10 bases between the two germline ends. Germline V gene data show CDR1 as LGHNA and CDR2 as YSLEER. The CDR3 DNA reads TGCGCCAGCAGCCAAGTGGGAGTTAATAGCAATCAGCCCCAGCATTTT. This translates into CASSQVGVNSNQPQHF.

The gene calls are TRBV5-1 and TRBJ1-2, with 7 bases lining up with TRBD1. In germline, CDR1 is SGHRS, CDR2 YFSETQ. With V trimmed by 6 bases and J by 2 bases, 7 bases remained unmatched. The CDR3 sequence is 14 residues long. The CDR3 nucleotides are TGCGCCAGCAAGGAAGCGACAGGGAACTATGGCTACACCTTC. It is translated as CASKEATGNYGYTF.

This clone was counted only a few times. This chain joins TRBV10-3 and TRBJ1-1; D is undetermined. The germline V gene encodes CDR1 ENHRY and CDR2 SYGVKD. The CDR3 covers 13 residues. V lost 4 bases, J lost 1 base, and 7 bases lay in between. This CDR3 reads CAISVTENTEAFF. Here the CDR3 DNA reads TGTGCCATCAGTGTCACAGAGAACACTGAAGCTTTCTTT.

The chain employs TRBV5-1 and TRBJ1-2; D unresolved. The CDR3 is made up of 15 amino acids. Trimming left V 0 bases short and J 4 bases short, with 13 bases between. The germline V gene has CDR1 SGHRS and CDR2 YFSETQ. CDR3 nucleotide sequence: TGCGCCAGCAGCTTGGACGGTCGGAGCGGCTATGGCTACACCTTC. Translated: CASSLDGRSGYGYTF.